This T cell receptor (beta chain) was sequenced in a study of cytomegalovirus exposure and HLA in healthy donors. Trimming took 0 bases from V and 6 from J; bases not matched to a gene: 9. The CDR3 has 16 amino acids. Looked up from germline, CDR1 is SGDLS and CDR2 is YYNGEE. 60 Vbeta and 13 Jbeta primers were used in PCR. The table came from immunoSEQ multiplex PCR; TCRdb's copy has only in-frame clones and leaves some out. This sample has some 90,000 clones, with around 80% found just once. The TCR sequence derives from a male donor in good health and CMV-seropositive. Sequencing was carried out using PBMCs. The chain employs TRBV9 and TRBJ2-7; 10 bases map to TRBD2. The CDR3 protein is CASSVELAGDWGEQYF. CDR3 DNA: TGTGCCAGCAGCGTAGAGCTAGCGGGAGACTGGGGCGAGCAGTACTTC.